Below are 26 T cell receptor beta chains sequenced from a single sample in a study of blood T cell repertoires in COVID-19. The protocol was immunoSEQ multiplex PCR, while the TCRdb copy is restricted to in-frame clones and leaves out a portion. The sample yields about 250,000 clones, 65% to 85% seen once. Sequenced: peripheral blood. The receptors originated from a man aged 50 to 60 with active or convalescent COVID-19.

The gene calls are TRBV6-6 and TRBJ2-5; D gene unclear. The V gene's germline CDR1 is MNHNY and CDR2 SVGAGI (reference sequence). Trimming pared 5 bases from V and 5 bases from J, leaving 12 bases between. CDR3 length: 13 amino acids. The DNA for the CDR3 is TGTGCCAGCAGTAGTCTTCGGGTGGAGACCCAGTACTTC. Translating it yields CASSSLRVETQYF.

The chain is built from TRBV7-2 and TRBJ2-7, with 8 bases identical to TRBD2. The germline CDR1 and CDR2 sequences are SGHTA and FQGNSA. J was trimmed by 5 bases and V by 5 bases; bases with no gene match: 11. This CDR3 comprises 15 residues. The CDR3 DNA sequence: TGTGCCAGCAGCGAGACGGGAGGGGCAGGGAACGAGCAGTACTTC. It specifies CASSETGGAGNEQYF.

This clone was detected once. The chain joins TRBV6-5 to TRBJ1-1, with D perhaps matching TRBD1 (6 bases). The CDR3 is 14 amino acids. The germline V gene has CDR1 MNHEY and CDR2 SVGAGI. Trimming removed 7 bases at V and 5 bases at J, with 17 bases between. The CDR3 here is CASTQVPDSTEAFF. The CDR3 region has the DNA TGTGCCAGCACGCAAGTACCGGACAGTACTGAAGCTTTCTTT.

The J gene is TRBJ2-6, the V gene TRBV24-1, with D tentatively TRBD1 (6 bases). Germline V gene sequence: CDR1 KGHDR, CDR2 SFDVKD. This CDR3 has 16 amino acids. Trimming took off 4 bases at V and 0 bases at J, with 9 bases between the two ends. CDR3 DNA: TGTGCCACCAGTGACCAGGGGAGCTCTGGGGCCAACGTCCTGACTTTC. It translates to CATSDQGSSGANVLTF.

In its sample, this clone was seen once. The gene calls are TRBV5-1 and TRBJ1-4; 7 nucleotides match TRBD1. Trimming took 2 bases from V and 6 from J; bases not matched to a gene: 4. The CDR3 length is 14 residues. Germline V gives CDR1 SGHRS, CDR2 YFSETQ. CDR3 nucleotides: TGCGCCAGCAGCTTAGGACAGGCGGATGAAAAACTGTTTTTT. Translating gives CASSLGQADEKLFF. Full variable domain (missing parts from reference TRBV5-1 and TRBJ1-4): KAGVTQTPRYLIKTRGQQVTLSCSPISGHRSVSWYQQTPGQGLQFLFEYFSETQRNKGNFPGRFSGRQFSNSRSEMNVSTLELGDSALYLCASSLGQADEKLFFGSGTQLSVL.

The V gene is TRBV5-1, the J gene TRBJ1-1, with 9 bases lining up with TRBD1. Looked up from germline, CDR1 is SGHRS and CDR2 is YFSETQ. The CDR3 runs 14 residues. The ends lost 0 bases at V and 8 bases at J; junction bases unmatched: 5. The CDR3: CASSLAGTGYEAFF. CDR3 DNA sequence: TGCGCCAGCAGCTTGGCGGGGACAGGGTACGAAGCTTTCTTT.

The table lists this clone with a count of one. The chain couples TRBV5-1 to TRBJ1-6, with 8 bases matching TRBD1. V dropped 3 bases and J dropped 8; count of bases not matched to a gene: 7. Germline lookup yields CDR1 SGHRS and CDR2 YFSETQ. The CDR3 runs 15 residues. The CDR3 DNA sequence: TGCGCCAGCAGCTCTCAGGGGGCTGGGGATTCACCCCTCCACTTT. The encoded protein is CASSSQGAGDSPLHF. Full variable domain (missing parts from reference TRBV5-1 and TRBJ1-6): KAGVTQTPRYLIKTRGQQVTLSCSPISGHRSVSWYQQTPGQGLQFLFEYFSETQRNKGNFPGRFSGRQFSNSRSEMNVSTLELGDSALYLCASSSQGAGDSPLHFGNGTRLTVT.

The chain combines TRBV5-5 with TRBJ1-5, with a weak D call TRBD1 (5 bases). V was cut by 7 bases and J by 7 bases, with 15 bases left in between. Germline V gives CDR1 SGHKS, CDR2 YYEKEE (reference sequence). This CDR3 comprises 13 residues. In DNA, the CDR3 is TGTGCCAGCTCCAGGGATCCCCAACAGCCCCAGCATTTT. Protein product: CASSRDPQQPQHF.

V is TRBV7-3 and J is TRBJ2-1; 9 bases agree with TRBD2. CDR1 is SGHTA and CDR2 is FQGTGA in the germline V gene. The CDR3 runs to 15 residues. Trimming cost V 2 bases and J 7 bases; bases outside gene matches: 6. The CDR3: CASSLSGLARNEQFF. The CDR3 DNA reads TGTGCCAGCAGCTTATCGGGACTAGCACGTAATGAGCAGTTCTTC.

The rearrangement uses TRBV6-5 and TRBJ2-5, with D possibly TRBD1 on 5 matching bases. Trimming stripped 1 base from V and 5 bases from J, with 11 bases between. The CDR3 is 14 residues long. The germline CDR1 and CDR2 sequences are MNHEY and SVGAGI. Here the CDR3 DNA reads TGTGCCAGCAGTTACTTAGGGGTTGAGGAGACCCAGTACTTC. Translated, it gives CASSYLGVEETQYF.

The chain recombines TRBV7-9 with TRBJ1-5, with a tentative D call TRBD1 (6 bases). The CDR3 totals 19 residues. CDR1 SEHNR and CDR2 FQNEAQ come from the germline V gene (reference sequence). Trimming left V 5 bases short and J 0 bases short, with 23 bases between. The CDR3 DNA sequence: TGTGCCAGCAGCGGGGGGGCCCGGTACGACAGGTTTAGCAATCAGCCCCAGCATTTT. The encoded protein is CASSGGARYDRFSNQPQHF. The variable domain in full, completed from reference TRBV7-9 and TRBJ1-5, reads DTGVSQNPRHKITKRGQNVTFRCDPISEHNRLYWYRQTLGQGPEFLTYFQNEAQLEKSRLLSDRFSAERPKGSFSTLEIQRTEQGDSAMYLCASSGGARYDRFSNQPQHFGDGTRLSIL.

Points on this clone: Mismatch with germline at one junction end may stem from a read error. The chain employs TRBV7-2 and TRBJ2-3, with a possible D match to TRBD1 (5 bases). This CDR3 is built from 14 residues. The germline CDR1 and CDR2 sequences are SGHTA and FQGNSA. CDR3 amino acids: CASCLGRGTDTQYF. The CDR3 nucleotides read TGTGCCAGCTGCTTGGGCAGGGGCACAGATACGCAGTATTTT.

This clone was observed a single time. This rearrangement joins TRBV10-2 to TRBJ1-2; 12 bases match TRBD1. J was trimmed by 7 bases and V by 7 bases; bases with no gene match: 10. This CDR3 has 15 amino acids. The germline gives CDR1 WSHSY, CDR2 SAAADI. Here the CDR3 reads CASTEGGTGGLGYTF. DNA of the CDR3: TGCGCCAGCACCGAGGGGGGGACAGGGGGCCTTGGCTACACCTTC.

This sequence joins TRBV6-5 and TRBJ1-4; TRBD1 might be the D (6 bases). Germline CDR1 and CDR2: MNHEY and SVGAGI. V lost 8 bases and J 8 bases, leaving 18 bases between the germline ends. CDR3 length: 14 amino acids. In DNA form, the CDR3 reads TGTGCCAGCCGGAGGGGGGGAAAGAAGGAAAAACTGTTTTTT. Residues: CASRRGGKKEKLFF.

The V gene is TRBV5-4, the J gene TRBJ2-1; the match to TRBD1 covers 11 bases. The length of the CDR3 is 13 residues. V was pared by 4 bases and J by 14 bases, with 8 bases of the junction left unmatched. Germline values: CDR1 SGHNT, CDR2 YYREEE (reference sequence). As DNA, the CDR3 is TGTGCCAGCAGCACGGACAGGGGGCGAGGGAAGTTCTTC. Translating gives CASSTDRGRGKFF.

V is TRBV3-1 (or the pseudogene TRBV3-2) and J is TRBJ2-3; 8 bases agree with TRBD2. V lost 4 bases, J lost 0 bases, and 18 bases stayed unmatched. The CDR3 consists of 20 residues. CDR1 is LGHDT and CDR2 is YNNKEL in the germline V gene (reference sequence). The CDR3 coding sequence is TGTGCCAGCAGCCCAGGTGGGCGGGGGGACGCGTACTCTAGCACAGATACGCAGTATTTT. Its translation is CASSPGGRGDAYSSTDTQYF.

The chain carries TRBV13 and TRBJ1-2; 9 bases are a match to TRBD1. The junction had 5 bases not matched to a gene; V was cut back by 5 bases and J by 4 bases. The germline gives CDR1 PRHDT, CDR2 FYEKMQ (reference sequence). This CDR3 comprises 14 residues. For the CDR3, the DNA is TGTGCCAGCAGCACCGGGACAGGGATCTATGGCTACACCTTC. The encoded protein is CASSTGTGIYGYTF.

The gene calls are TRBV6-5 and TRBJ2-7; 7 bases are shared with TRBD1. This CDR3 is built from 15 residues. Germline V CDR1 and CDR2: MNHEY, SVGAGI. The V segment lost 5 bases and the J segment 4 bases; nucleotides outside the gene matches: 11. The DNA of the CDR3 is TGTGCCAGCAGTAGACAGACAGGGAAAGGATACGAGCAGTACTTC. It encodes CASSRQTGKGYEQYF.

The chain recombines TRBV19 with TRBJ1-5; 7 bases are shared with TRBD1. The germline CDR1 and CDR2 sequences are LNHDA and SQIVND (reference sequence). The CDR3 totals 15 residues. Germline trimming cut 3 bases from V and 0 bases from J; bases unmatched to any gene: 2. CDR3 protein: CASSMTGFSNQPQHF. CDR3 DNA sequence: TGTGCCAGTAGTATGACAGGGTTTAGCAATCAGCCCCAGCATTTT.

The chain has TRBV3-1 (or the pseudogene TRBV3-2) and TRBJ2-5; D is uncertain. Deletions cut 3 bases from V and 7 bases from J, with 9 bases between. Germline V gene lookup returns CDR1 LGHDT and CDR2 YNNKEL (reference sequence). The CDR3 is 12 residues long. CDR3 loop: CASSHLRVTQYF. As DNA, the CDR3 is TGTGCCAGCAGCCATCTACGGGTGACCCAGTACTTC.

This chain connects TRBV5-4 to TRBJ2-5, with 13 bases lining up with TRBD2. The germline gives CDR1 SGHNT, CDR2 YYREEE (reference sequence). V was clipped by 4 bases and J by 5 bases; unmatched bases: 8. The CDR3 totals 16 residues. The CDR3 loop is CASSGTSGGAWETQYF. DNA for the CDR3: TGTGCCAGCAGCGGAACTAGCGGGGGGGCCTGGGAGACCCAGTACTTC.

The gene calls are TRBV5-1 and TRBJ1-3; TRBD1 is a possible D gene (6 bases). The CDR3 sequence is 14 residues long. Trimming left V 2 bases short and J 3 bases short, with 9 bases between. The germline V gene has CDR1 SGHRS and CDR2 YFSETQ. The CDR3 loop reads CASSLQGNGNTIYF. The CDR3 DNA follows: TGCGCCAGCAGCTTACAGGGTAATGGAAACACCATATATTTT.

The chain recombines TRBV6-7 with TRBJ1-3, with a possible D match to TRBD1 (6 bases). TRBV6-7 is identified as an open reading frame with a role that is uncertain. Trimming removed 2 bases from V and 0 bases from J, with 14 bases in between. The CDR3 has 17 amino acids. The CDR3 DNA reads TGTGCCAGCAGTTACCTGACCGGGACAAACTCTGGAAACACCATATATTTT. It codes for CASSYLTGTNSGNTIYF.

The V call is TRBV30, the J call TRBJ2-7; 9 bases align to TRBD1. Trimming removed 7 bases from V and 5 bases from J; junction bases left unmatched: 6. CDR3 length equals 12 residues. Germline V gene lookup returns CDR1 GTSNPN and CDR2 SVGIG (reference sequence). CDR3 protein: CALPGQGHEQYF. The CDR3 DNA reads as TGTGCCTTACCGGGACAGGGCCACGAGCAGTACTTC.

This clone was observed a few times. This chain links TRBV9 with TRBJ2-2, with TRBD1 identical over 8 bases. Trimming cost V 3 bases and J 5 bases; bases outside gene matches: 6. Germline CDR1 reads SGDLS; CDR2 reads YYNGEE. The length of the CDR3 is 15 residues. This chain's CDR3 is CASSDGTGGTGELFF. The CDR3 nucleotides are TGTGCCAGCAGCGACGGGACAGGAGGGACCGGGGAGCTGTTTTTT. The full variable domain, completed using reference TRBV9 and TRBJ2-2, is DSGVTQTPKHLITATGQRVTLRCSPRSGDLSVYWYQQSLDQGLQFLIQYYNGEERAKGNILERFSAQQFPDLHSELNLSSLELGDSALYFCASSDGTGGTGELFFGEGSRLTVL.

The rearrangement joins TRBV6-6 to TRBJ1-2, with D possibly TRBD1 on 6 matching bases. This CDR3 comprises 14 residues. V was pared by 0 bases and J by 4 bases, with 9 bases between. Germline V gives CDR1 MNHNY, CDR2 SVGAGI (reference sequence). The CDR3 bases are TGTGCCAGCAGTTACTCGACGACAGGCTATGGCTACACCTTC. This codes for CASSYSTTGYGYTF.